The 20 T cell receptor beta chains listed next were all sequenced from one sample in a study of CD8 T cell repertoires and HIV-1 epitope variants. These receptors have no identified antigens. The method was immunoSEQ multiplex PCR; TCRdb's version includes in-frame clones alone and lacks a portion of them. The table records several thousand clones, approximately 65% of them present only once. Sequencing was performed on cultured CD8+ T cells derived from PBMCs. All receptors derive from a male donor with HIV.

This clone is medium-sized within its sample. J is TRBJ2-7 and V is TRBV9, with TRBD1 matching over 7 bases. Germline assignment: CDR1 SGDLS and CDR2 YYNGEE. This CDR3 spans 15 amino acids. The V and J ends lost 4 bases and 3 bases, in that order; junction bases with no gene match: 10. CDR3 sequence (DNA): TGTGCCAGCAGCCCAGAGGGACAGCCCTACTACGAGCAGTACTTC. It translates to CASSPEGQPYYEQYF.

V usage is TRBV5-8 and J usage is TRBJ1-4; D is undetermined. Germline assignment: CDR1 SGHTS and CDR2 YDEGEE. Trimming left V 2 bases short and J 0 bases short, with 11 bases between. This CDR3 is 16 amino acids long. The chain's CDR3 is CASSLDGRSTNEKLFF. The CDR3 DNA reads TGTGCCAGCAGCTTAGACGGGCGGTCAACTAATGAAAAACTGTTTTTT. Based on the CDR3 plus reference TRBV5-8 and TRBJ1-4, the full variable domain is EAGVTQSPTHLIKTRGQQATLRCSPISGHTSVYWYQQALGLGLQFLLWYDEGEERNRGNFPPRFSGRQFPNYSSELNVNALELEDSALYLCASSLDGRSTNEKLFFGSGTQLSVL.

The chain links TRBV29-1 to TRBJ2-6, with D hard to call. Germline V gene lookup returns CDR1 SQVTM and CDR2 ANQGSEA. The CDR3 has 11 residues. Trimming left V 6 bases short and J 12 bases short, with 12 bases between. This CDR3 is CSVMEVSVLTF. CDR3 in DNA: TGCAGCGTGATGGAAGTCTCCGTCCTGACTTTC.

The genes are TRBV7-9 and TRBJ1-4; no clear D. CDR3 length: 16 amino acids. Germline assignment: CDR1 SEHNR and CDR2 FQNEAQ (reference sequence). V dropped 2 bases and J dropped 2 bases, with 12 bases sitting between them. CDR3 loop: CASSLRAGATNEKLFF. CDR3 sequence (DNA): TGTGCCAGCAGCTTACGAGCGGGCGCGACTAATGAAAAACTGTTTTTT.

The CDR3 reads CASSLAAGGFNEQFF. The CDR3 DNA sequence: TGTGCCAGCAGCTTAGCAGCGGGAGGCTTTAATGAGCAGTTCTTC. The chain uses TRBV7-9 and TRBJ2-1; 9 nucleotides match TRBD2. This CDR3 is built from 15 residues. CDR1 and CDR2 (germline): SEHNR, FQNEAQ (reference sequence). The V and J ends lost 0 bases and 7 bases, in that order; junction bases with no gene match: 4.

The gene calls are TRBV13 and TRBJ1-1; D gene ambiguous. Trimming took off 5 bases at V and 0 bases at J, with 19 bases between the two ends. CDR3 length equals 17 residues. Germline V CDR1 and CDR2: PRHDT, FYEKMQ (reference sequence). CDR3 residues: CASSQTGGSGMNTEAFF. CDR3 DNA sequence: TGTGCCAGCAGCCAAACCGGAGGGTCTGGCATGAACACTGAAGCTTTCTTT. Complete variable domain (other parts from reference TRBV13 and TRBJ1-1): AAGVIQSPRHLIKEKRETATLKCYPIPRHDTVYWYQQGPGQDPQFLISFYEKMQSDKGSIPDRFSAQQFSDYHSELNMSSLELGDSALYFCASSQTGGSGMNTEAFFGQGTRLTVV.

The chain couples TRBV27 to TRBJ2-5, with 9 bases identical to TRBD1. The CDR3 loop spans 19 amino acids. V lost 4 bases to trimming and J lost 5 bases; unmatched junction nucleotides: 20. CDR1 MNHEY and CDR2 SMNVEV come from the germline V gene (reference sequence). DNA for the CDR3: TGTGCCAGCAGTTCCACGACAACCACACAGGGGGCGAAGGGCGAGACCCAGTACTTC. Its translation is CASSSTTTTQGAKGETQYF.

This sequence joins TRBV27 and TRBJ2-2; the match to TRBD1 covers 7 bases. Trimming removed 6 bases from V and 7 bases from J; junction bases left unmatched: 8. Germline V gives CDR1 MNHEY, CDR2 SMNVEV (reference sequence). The CDR3 sequence is 14 residues long. The CDR3 region has the DNA TGTGCCAGCAGGACGGGACAGCTTCTCGGGGAGCTGTTTTTT. The encoded protein is CASRTGQLLGELFF.

This clone was counted only a few times. This chain connects TRBV6-5 to TRBJ2-7; 9 bases match TRBD1. This CDR3 spans 14 amino acids. The ends lost 6 bases at V and 0 bases at J; junction bases unmatched: 3. CDR1 is MNHEY and CDR2 is SVGAGI in the germline V gene. CDR3 DNA sequence: TGTGCCAGCAGACAGGGGGCTTCCTCCTACGAGCAGTACTTC. Translation: CASRQGASSYEQYF.

The V gene is TRBV6-5, the J gene TRBJ2-1; D is unresolved. V lost 2 bases to trimming and J lost 6 bases, with 11 bases between them. The germline gives CDR1 MNHEY, CDR2 SVGAGI. This CDR3 is built from 14 residues. As DNA, the CDR3 is TGTGCCAGCAGTTACCTTGGGCGGTCCAATGAGCAGTTCTTC. Protein sequence: CASSYLGRSNEQFF.

This chain links TRBV6-6 with TRBJ2-7; perhaps TRBD1 as D (6 bases). Germline V gives CDR1 MNHNY, CDR2 SVGAGI (reference sequence). The length of the CDR3 is 13 residues. V was shortened by 7 bases and J by 3 bases, with 13 bases between the two germline ends. CDR3 sequence (DNA): TGTGCCAGCAACCCGGACAGCTACTACGAGCAGTACTTC. Protein product: CASNPDSYYEQYF.

This clone came up a few times. The gene calls are TRBV18 and TRBJ1-2, with D perhaps matching TRBD1 (6 bases). Germline lookup yields CDR1 KGHSH and CDR2 LQKENI. CDR3 size: 15 residues. Trimming stripped 2 bases from V and 4 bases from J, with 14 bases between. The CDR3 coding sequence is TGTGCCAGCTCACCAAATTCAGGGGAGGGCTATGGCTACACCTTC. Protein product: CASSPNSGEGYGYTF.

This chain uses TRBV7-9 with TRBJ2-3; possible D gene TRBD1, 6 bases. Trimming removed 3 bases from V and 2 bases from J, with 9 bases in between. The CDR3 covers 14 residues. The V gene's germline CDR1 is SEHNR and CDR2 FQNEAQ (reference sequence). CDR3 sequence reads: CASSFTGNTDTQYF. CDR3 in DNA: TGTGCCAGCAGCTTCACAGGGAACACAGATACGCAGTATTTT.

The chain joins TRBV29-1 to TRBJ1-2; D may be TRBD1 (5 bases). The germline gives CDR1 SQVTM, CDR2 ANQGSEA. This CDR3 contains 13 residues. The V end was cut by 2 bases, the J end by 0 bases, with 7 bases between. The DNA for the CDR3 is TGCAGCGTTGAAATGGGACCTAACTATGGCTACACCTTC. Protein product: CSVEMGPNYGYTF. The variable domain in full, with the rest retrieved from reference TRBV29-1 and TRBJ1-2, is SAVISQKPSRDICQRGTSLTIQCQVDSQVTMMFWYRQQPGQSLTLIATANQGSEATYESGFVIDKFPISRPNLTFSTLTVSNMSPEDSSIYLCSVEMGPNYGYTFGSGTRLTVV.

This sequence joins TRBV7-9 and TRBJ2-7; D might be TRBD2 (5 bases). CDR3 size: 14 residues. Per the germline V gene, CDR1 is SEHNR and CDR2 is FQNEAQ (reference sequence). Trimming took off 2 bases at V and 2 bases at J, with 10 bases between the two ends. CDR3 DNA sequence: TGTGCCAGCAGCTTAAATACTAGTCCCTACGAGCAGTACTTC. It encodes CASSLNTSPYEQYF.

This clone appeared once. The chain uses TRBV6-4 and TRBJ1-1; D call uncertain. Trimming stripped 8 bases from V and 1 base from J, with 17 bases between. This CDR3 has 15 residues. CDR1 and CDR2 (germline): MRHNA, SNTAGT. The CDR3 DNA sequence: TGTGCCAGCTGGGTTGGTCAGGAAGCGAACACTGAAGCTTTCTTT. It specifies CASWVGQEANTEAFF.

This chain links TRBV6-6 with TRBJ2-7, with a tentative D call TRBD2 (7 bases). Germline lookup yields CDR1 MNHNY and CDR2 SVGAGI (reference sequence). The CDR3 is 13 amino acids. Trimming cost V 7 bases and J 3 bases, with 13 bases left between them. The CDR3 region is CASKYREGYEQYF. The DNA of the CDR3 is TGTGCCAGCAAATACAGGGAGGGCTACGAGCAGTACTTC.

This rearrangement joins TRBV6-5 to TRBJ1-4; D remains ambiguous. The V gene's germline CDR1 is MNHEY and CDR2 SVGAGI. The CDR3 loop spans 16 amino acids. V lost 0 bases to trimming and J lost 0 bases, with 8 bases between them. The CDR3 reads CASSYSELPTNEKLFF. CDR3 sequence (DNA): TGTGCCAGCAGTTACTCGGAATTGCCAACTAATGAAAAACTGTTTTTT.

The chain joins TRBV7-9 to TRBJ1-5; 7 bases match TRBD1. The CDR3 contains 14 residues. The ends lost 4 bases at V and 1 base at J; junction bases unmatched: 1. Germline values: CDR1 SEHNR, CDR2 FQNEAQ (reference sequence). The CDR3 nucleotides are TGTGCCAGCAGCTCACAGGGGAGCAATCAGCCCCAGCATTTT. Protein product: CASSSQGSNQPQHF.

The rearrangement uses TRBV19 and TRBJ2-1; 12 bases are a match to TRBD2. Germline trimming cut 2 bases from V and 2 bases from J; bases unmatched to any gene: 1. The CDR3 length is 16 residues. Germline CDR1 reads LNHDA; CDR2 reads SQIVND (reference sequence). Written as DNA, the CDR3 is TGTGCCAGTAGTATACGGACTAGCGGGACCTACAATGAGCAGTTCTTC. Its translation: CASSIRTSGTYNEQFF. The whole variable domain, filled in from reference TRBV19 and TRBJ2-1, reads DGGITQSPKYLFRKEGQNVTLSCEQNLNHDAMYWYRQDPGQGLRLIYYSQIVNDFQKGDIAEGYSVSREKKESFPLTVTSAQKNPTAFYLCASSIRTSGTYNEQFFGPGTRLTVL.